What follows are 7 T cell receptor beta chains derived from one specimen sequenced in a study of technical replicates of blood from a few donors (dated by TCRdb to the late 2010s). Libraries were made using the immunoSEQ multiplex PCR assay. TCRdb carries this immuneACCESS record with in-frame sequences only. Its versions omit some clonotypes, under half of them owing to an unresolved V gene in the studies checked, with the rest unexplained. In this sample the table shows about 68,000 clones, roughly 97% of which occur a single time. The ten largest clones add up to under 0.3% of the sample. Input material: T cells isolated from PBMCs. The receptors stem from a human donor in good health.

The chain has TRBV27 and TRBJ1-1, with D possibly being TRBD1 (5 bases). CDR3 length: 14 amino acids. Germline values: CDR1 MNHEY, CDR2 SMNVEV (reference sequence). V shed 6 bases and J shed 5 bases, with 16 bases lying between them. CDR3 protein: CASSRKGIPTEAFF. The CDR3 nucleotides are TGTGCCAGCAGCCGTAAGGGGATACCTACTGAAGCTTTCTTT.

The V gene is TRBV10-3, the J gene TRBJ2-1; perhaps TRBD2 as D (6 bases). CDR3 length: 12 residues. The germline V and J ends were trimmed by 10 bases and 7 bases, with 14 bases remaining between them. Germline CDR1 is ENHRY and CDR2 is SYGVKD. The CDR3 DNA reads TGTGCCACCGGGACTCAACCGAATGAGCAGTTCTTC. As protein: CATGTQPNEQFF.

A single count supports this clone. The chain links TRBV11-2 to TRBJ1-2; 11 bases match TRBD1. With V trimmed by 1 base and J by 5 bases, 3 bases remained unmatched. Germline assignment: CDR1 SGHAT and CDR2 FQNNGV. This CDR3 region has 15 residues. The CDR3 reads CASSLGGQGGYGYTF. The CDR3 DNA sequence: TGTGCCAGCAGCTTAGGGGGACAGGGGGGGTATGGCTACACCTTC. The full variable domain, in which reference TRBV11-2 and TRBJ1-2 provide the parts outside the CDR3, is EAGVAQSPRYKIIEKRQSVAFWCNPISGHATLYWYQQILGQGPKLLIQFQNNGVVDDSQLPKDRFSAERLKGVDSTLKIQPAKLEDSAVYLCASSLGGQGGYGYTFGSGTRLTVV.

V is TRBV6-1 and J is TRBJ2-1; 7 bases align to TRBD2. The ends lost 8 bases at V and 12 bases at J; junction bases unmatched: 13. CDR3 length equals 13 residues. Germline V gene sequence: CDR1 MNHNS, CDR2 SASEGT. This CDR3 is CASYDGGGSGQFF. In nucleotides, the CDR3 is TGTGCCAGCTATGACGGGGGAGGGTCGGGGCAGTTCTTC.

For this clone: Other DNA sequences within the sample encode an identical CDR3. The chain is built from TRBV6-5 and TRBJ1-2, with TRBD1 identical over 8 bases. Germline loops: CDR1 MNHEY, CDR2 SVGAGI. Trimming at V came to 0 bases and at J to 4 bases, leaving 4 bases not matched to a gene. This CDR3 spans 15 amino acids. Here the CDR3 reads CASSYSAGGGYGYTF. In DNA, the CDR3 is TGTGCCAGCAGTTACTCGGCAGGGGGCGGCTATGGCTACACCTTC.

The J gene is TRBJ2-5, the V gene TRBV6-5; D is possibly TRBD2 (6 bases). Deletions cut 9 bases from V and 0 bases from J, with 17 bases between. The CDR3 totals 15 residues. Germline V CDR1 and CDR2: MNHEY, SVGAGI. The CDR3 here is CASIGSGGYQETQYF. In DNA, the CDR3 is TGTGCCAGTATCGGGAGCGGAGGGTACCAAGAGACCCAGTACTTC.

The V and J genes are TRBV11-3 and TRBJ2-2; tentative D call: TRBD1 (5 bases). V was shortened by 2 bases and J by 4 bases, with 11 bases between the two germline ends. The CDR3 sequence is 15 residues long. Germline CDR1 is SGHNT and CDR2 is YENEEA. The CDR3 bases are TGTGCCAGCAGCTTAATTGCAGGGATCACCGGGGAGCTGTTTTTT. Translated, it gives CASSLIAGITGELFF.